Listed here are 29 T cell receptor beta chains from one sample, sequenced in a study of quantifying T cell responses using KT2 cells. On the study more broadly: TCR alpha and beta constant-region primers primed reverse transcription of RNA.

The cDNA 3' end received a ligated oligonucleotide with a UMI. First-round PCR used about 4 cycles and beta primers RC1.1 and RC1.2 covering TRBC1 and TRBC2. TCRdb called the UMI-ligation and nested PCR reads again in MiXCR, with one record for every CDR3 protein. Of fewer than 50,000 distinct CDR3 sequences in the sample, 11% were seen once. The sample comprised PBMCs spiked with cells of the T cell clone KT2. The source is a human donor.

The chain recombines TRBV13 with TRBJ1-5; no clear D gene. The V and J ends lost 3 bases and 4 bases respectively, with 7 bases between them. This CDR3 has 13 residues. From germline, CDR1 is PRHDT and CDR2 FYEKMQ (reference sequence). The CDR3 loop is CASSFQTNQPQHF. CDR3 DNA sequence: TGTGCCAGCAGCTTCCAAACTAATCAGCCCCAGCATTTT.

This clonotype was seen a handful of times. The rearrangement uses TRBV11-3 and TRBJ1-2; maybe TRBD1 (5 bases). CDR1 SGHNT and CDR2 YENEEA come from the germline V gene. Trimming removed 0 bases from V and 9 bases from J, with 17 bases in between. The CDR3 totals 15 residues. CDR3 amino acids: CASSLEGPSRRSYTF. The CDR3 DNA reads TGTGCCAGCAGCTTAGAGGGGCCCTCCCGAAGGAGCTACACCTTC.

This clonotype was found a few times. The chain joins TRBV27 to TRBJ2-7; D may be TRBD1 (5 bases). This CDR3 comprises 11 residues. Trimming cost V 4 bases and J 11 bases, with 12 bases left between them. Germline lookup yields CDR1 MNHEY and CDR2 SMNVEV (reference sequence). CDR3 nucleotides: TGTGCCAGCAGTTGGGTGGCAGGGAAGTACTTC. Protein product: CASSWVAGKYF.

Ten or more counts support this clonotype. The chain is built from TRBV29-1 and TRBJ2-3; D call uncertain. CDR3 length: 13 amino acids. The germline V and J ends were trimmed by 6 bases and 3 bases, with 13 bases remaining between them. Per the germline V gene, CDR1 is SQVTM and CDR2 is ANQGSEA. The CDR3 DNA is TGCAGCGTATTGCTGGGTTTGACAGATACGCAGTATTTT. Translated: CSVLLGLTDTQYF.

The CDR3 sequence is CASSITGPNTYNEQFF. CDR3 sequence (DNA): TGTGCCAGTAGTATAACGGGCCCTAACACCTACAATGAGCAGTTCTTC. This chain links TRBV19 with TRBJ2-1; D is uncertain. V lost 2 bases and J 2 bases, leaving 13 bases between the germline ends. This CDR3 spans 16 amino acids. Germline V gene data show CDR1 as LNHDA and CDR2 as SQIVND (reference sequence).

This clonotype was observed at least ten times. The rearrangement uses TRBV24-1 and TRBJ2-1; weak D call: TRBD1 (6 bases). Germline V lookup: CDR1 KGHDR, CDR2 SFDVKD. This CDR3 has 14 residues. The ends were cut back, 7 bases at V and 5 bases at J, with 14 bases in the middle. CDR3 in DNA: TGTGCCACCAGCCACTGGACAGACAACAATGAGCAGTTCTTC. Protein product: CATSHWTDNNEQFF.

The rearrangement uses TRBV6-1 and TRBJ1-5, with D maybe TRBD1 (5 bases). There are 14 residues in the CDR3. Germline CDR1 is MNHNS and CDR2 is SASEGT. The ends were cut back, 7 bases at V and 2 bases at J, with 12 bases in the middle. Written as DNA, the CDR3 is TGTGCCAGCACCGAAGGGGAGGGCAATCAGCCCCAGCATTTT. It yields the protein CASTEGEGNQPQHF.

There are many counts of this clonotype. The CDR3 is CSVAGLDGAYNEQFF. CDR3 DNA: TGCAGCGTCGCTGGACTCGACGGCGCCTACAATGAGCAGTTCTTC. The chain couples TRBV29-1 to TRBJ2-1; perhaps TRBD2 as D (5 bases). The CDR3 has 15 amino acids. V lost 6 bases and J lost 2, with 17 bases in between. Germline values: CDR1 SQVTM, CDR2 ANQGSEA.

This clonotype was detected a few times. The rearrangement uses TRBV7-8 and TRBJ1-5; TRBD1 agrees at 7 bases. The CDR3 consists of 15 residues. Germline CDR1 reads SGHVS; CDR2 reads FQNEAQ. Germline trimming cut 3 bases from V and 12 bases from J; bases unmatched to any gene: 14. CDR3 in DNA: TGTGCCAGCAGCTTTTCGGCGGGACAGTACAGCATCCAGCATTTT. It specifies CASSFSAGQYSIQHF.

This clonotype was counted between two and nine times. The J gene is TRBJ2-7, the V gene TRBV19; TRBD1 matches 7 bases. The CDR3 has 15 residues. Germline V lookup: CDR1 LNHDA, CDR2 SQIVND (reference sequence). V dropped 3 bases and J dropped 5; count of bases not matched to a gene: 10. The CDR3 DNA follows: TGTGCCAGTAGTATCCGACCGGGACAGACCCACGAGCAGTACTTC. This gives the protein CASSIRPGQTHEQYF.

This CDR3 is CASSQDRAEEFYSNQPQHF. CDR3 sequence (DNA): TGCGCCAGCAGCCAAGACAGGGCCGAAGAATTTTATAGCAATCAGCCCCAGCATTTT. This chain links TRBV4-3 with TRBJ1-5, with D possibly matching TRBD1 (5 bases). The CDR3 extends over 19 amino acids. Deletions cut 0 bases from V and 0 bases from J, with 18 bases between. From germline, CDR1 is LGHNA and CDR2 YSLEER.

The chain uses TRBV18 and TRBJ1-2; 9 bases are a match to TRBD1. Germline V gene data show CDR1 as KGHSH and CDR2 as LQKENI. Trimming took 1 base from V and 3 from J; bases not matched to a gene: 6. The CDR3 loop spans 16 amino acids. The DNA for the CDR3 is TGTGCCAGCTCACCACGTACAGGGGGCCTAGACTATGGCTACACCTTC. This codes for CASSPRTGGLDYGYTF.

V gene TRBV7-8 combines with J gene TRBJ2-7; 10 bases match TRBD1. This CDR3 comprises 15 residues. With V trimmed by 5 bases and J by 2 bases, 6 bases remained unmatched. The germline V gene has CDR1 SGHVS and CDR2 FQNEAQ. The CDR3 region is CASSPGTGAPYEQYF. Here the CDR3 DNA reads TGTGCCAGCAGCCCCGGGACAGGGGCCCCCTACGAGCAGTACTTC.

As regards this clonotype: Germline is not matched at one junction end, which may reflect a read error. V and J are TRBV20-1 and TRBJ2-3; D call uncertain. The CDR3 runs 16 residues. Per germline, CDR1 DFQATT and CDR2 SNEGSKA (reference sequence). CDR3 bases: TGCAGAGCTACACACAATCCAGGTGGGAGCACAGATACGCAGTATTTT. Encoded protein: CRATHNPGGSTDTQYF.

The rearrangement uses TRBV10-3 and TRBJ1-1, with a tentative D call TRBD1 (5 bases). CDR3 length equals 14 residues. Trimming left V 6 bases short and J 0 bases short, with 11 bases between. The germline CDR1 and CDR2 sequences are ENHRY and SYGVKD. The CDR3 DNA follows: TGTGCCATCAGCACAGGTGCCATGAACACTGAAGCTTTCTTT. Translated: CAISTGAMNTEAFF.

The table lists this clonotype with many counts. V gene TRBV5-1 combines with J gene TRBJ2-3; 13 bases map to TRBD2. CDR3 size: 17 residues. Trimming at V came to 5 bases and at J to 2 bases, leaving 8 bases not matched to a gene. CDR1 and CDR2 (germline): SGHRS, YFSETQ. Here the CDR3 DNA reads TGCGCCAGCAGAGTACTAGCGGGGGGGCGTACCACAGATACGCAGTATTTT. This sequence encodes CASRVLAGGRTTDTQYF.

This clonotype was counted ten times or more. V usage is TRBV29-1 and J usage is TRBJ2-6, with 10 bases matching TRBD1. The CDR3 loop spans 16 amino acids. Unmatched junction bases numbered 7, after V lost 7 bases and J lost 1 base. Germline V gene sequence: CDR1 SQVTM, CDR2 ANQGSEA. CDR3 amino acids: CSAAGTGVSGANVLTF. CDR3 nucleotide sequence: TGCAGCGCCGCCGGGACAGGGGTGTCTGGGGCCAACGTCCTGACTTTC.

This clonotype has a handful of counts. This sequence joins TRBV7-3 and TRBJ1-5; D is uncertain. The CDR3 spans 14 residues. V was clipped by 2 bases and J by 3 bases, with 8 bases between them. The germline V gene encodes CDR1 SGHTA and CDR2 FQGTGA. CDR3 sequence reads: CASSLWSDNQPQHF. In DNA form, the CDR3 reads TGTGCCAGCAGCTTATGGTCAGACAATCAGCCCCAGCATTTT.

This clonotype was counted a few times. The V and J genes are TRBV9 and TRBJ2-3, with D maybe TRBD1 (5 bases). The CDR3 has 14 amino acids. Germline V gene sequence: CDR1 SGDLS, CDR2 YYNGEE. The V and J ends lost 4 bases and 2 bases respectively, with 11 bases between them. CDR3 coding DNA: TGTGCCAGCAGCCCCCCGACAGACACAGATACGCAGTATTTT. Its protein product is CASSPPTDTDTQYF.

This chain uses TRBV27 with TRBJ2-7, with TRBD1 as a possible D gene (6 bases). Germline lookup yields CDR1 MNHEY and CDR2 SMNVEV (reference sequence). Trimming pared 0 bases from V and 4 bases from J, leaving 10 bases between. The CDR3 runs to 14 residues. The CDR3 coding sequence is TGTGCCAGCAGTTTATCGGGCAGGGGTTACGAGCAGTACTTC. Translating it yields CASSLSGRGYEQYF.

This clonotype was picked up a small number of times. J is TRBJ2-3 and V is TRBV7-9; 9 positions agree with TRBD1. V trimming: 5 bases; J trimming: 2 bases; junction bases outside the gene matches: 8. This CDR3 contains 16 residues. CDR1 SEHNR and CDR2 FQNEAQ come from the germline V gene (reference sequence). The CDR3 DNA follows: TGTGCCAGCAGCAACAGGGGGCGGGAGCACACAGATACGCAGTATTTT. As protein: CASSNRGREHTDTQYF. The variable domain in full, with the rest retrieved from reference TRBV7-9 and TRBJ2-3, is DTGVSQNPRHKITKRGQNVTFRCDPISEHNRLYWYRQTLGQGPEFLTYFQNEAQLEKSRLLSDRFSAERPKGSFSTLEIQRTEQGDSAMYLCASSNRGREHTDTQYFGPGTRLTVL.

The rearrangement uses TRBV12-3 or TRBV12-4 and TRBJ1-1, with D unresolved. With 1 base removed from V and 11 bases from J, the gap between germline ends came to 8 bases. CDR3 length equals 11 residues. The CDR3 DNA sequence: TGTGCCAGCAGTTTAGACAGAGGCGCTTTCTTT. As protein: CASSLDRGAFF.

The CDR3 DNA follows: TGTGCCAGCAGCCAGCTCCCGGCTGCCAATGAGCAGTTCTTC. It specifies CASSQLPAANEQFF. The chain combines TRBV7-2 with TRBJ2-1; D gene unclear. CDR3 length: 14 amino acids. The germline gives CDR1 SGHTA, CDR2 FQGNSA. The V end was cut by 5 bases, the J end by 6 bases, with 14 bases between. Supplemented by reference TRBV7-2 and TRBJ2-1, the full variable domain reads GAGVSQSPSNKVTEKGKDVELRCDPISGHTALYWYRQSLGQGLEFLIYFQGNSAPDKSGLPSDRFSAERTGGSVSTLTIQRTQQEDSAVYLCASSQLPAANEQFFGPGTRLTVL.

The V and J genes are TRBV14 and TRBJ2-1; D unresolved. The CDR3 extends over 12 amino acids. Between the trimmed V and J ends, which lost 4 bases and 8 bases, there was a span of 9 bases. Per germline, CDR1 SGHDN and CDR2 FVKESK. The CDR3 DNA reads TGTGCCAGCAGCCTTTCCTATGATGAGCAGTTCTTC. Translation: CASSLSYDEQFF.

In this sample, this clonotype turned up a few times. V usage is TRBV4-1 and J usage is TRBJ1-4; 10 bases map to TRBD1. The CDR3 consists of 17 residues. From germline, CDR1 is MGHRA and CDR2 YSYEKL. V was clipped by 4 bases and J by 10 bases; unmatched bases: 15. CDR3 in DNA: TGCGCCAGCAGCCCCGCCCTTGCCGGGACAGGGGAGGGAAAACTGTTTTTT. Translation: CASSPALAGTGEGKLFF.

The V call is TRBV7-3, the J call TRBJ2-3; D unresolved. In germline, CDR1 is SGHTA, CDR2 FQGTGA. CDR3 size: 14 residues. The germline V and J ends were trimmed by 6 bases and 0 bases, with 10 bases remaining between them. The DNA for the CDR3 is TGTGCCAGCAGTCCGGGCCCTAGCACAGATACGCAGTATTTT. Translation: CASSPGPSTDTQYF.

In this sample, this clonotype turned up a few times. The rearrangement uses TRBV15 and TRBJ1-6; TRBD1 is a possible D gene (5 bases). CDR1 LNHNV and CDR2 YYDKDF come from the germline V gene (reference sequence). This CDR3 is 14 amino acids long. V lost 3 bases and J 9 bases, leaving 12 bases between the germline ends. DNA of the CDR3: TGTGCCACCAGCAGCGCCACCCAGGGTTCACCCCTCCACTTT. Translated: CATSSATQGSPLHF.

The V gene is TRBV12-3 or TRBV12-4, the J gene TRBJ1-2; TRBD1 matches at 7 bases. V was clipped by 2 bases and J by 7 bases; unmatched bases: 4. This CDR3 contains 13 residues. The DNA for the CDR3 is TGTGCCAGCAGTTTAAACGGACAGGTTGGCTACACCTTC. Its translation is CASSLNGQVGYTF.

The V gene is TRBV10-1, the J gene TRBJ2-3; D ambiguous. The CDR3 contains 14 residues. Deletions cut 3 bases from V and 4 bases from J, with 11 bases between. From germline, CDR1 is WNHNN and CDR2 SYGVQD (reference sequence). Written as DNA, the CDR3 is TGCGCCAGCAGTGATTTGGGATTGGCAGATACGCAGTATTTT. It is translated as CASSDLGLADTQYF.